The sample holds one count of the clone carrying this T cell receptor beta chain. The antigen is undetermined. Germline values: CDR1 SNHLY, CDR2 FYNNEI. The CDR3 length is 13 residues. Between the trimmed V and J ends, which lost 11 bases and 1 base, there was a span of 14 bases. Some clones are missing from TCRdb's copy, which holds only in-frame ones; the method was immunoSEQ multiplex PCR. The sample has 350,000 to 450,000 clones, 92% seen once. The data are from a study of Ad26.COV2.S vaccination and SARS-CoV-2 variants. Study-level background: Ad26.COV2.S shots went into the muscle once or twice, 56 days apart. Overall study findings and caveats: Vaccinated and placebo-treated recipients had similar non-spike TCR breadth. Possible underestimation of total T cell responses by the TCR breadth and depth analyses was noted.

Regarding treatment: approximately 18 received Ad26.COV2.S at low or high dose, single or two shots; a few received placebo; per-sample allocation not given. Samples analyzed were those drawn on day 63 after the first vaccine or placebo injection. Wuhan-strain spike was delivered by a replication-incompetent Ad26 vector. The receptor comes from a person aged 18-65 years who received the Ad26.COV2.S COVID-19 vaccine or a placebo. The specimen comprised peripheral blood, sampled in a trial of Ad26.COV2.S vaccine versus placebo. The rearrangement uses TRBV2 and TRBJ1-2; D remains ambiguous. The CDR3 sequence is CAGWEAVNYGYTF. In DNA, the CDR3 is TGTGCCGGGTGGGAGGCTGTTAACTATGGCTACACCTTC. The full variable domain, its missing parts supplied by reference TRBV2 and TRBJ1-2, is EPEVTQTPSHQVTQMGQEVILRCVPISNHLYFYWYRQILGQKVEFLVSFYNNEISEKSEIFDDQFSVERPDGSNFTLKIRSTKLEDSAMYFCAGWEAVNYGYTFGSGTRLTVV.